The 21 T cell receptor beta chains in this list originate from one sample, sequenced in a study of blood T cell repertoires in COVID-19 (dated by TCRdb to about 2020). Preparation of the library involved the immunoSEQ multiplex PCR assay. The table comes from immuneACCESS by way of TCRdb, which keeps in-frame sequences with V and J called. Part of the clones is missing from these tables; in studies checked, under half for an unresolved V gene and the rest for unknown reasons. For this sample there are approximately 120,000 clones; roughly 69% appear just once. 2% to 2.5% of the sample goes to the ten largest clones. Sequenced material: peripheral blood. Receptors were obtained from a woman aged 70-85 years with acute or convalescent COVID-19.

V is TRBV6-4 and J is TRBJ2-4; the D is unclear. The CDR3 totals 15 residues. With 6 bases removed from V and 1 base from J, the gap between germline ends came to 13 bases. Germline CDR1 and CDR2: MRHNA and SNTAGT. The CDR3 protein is CASRAAERAKNIQYF. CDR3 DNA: TGTGCCAGCAGGGCGGCGGAGAGGGCCAAAAACATTCAGTACTTC.

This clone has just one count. The CDR3 here is CASSSSGQGVSGANVLTF. CDR3 nucleotides: TGTGCCAGCAGCTCGTCCGGACAGGGGGTTTCTGGGGCCAACGTCCTGACTTTC. The chain is built from TRBV5-4 and TRBJ2-6; 10 positions match TRBD1. This CDR3 comprises 18 residues. The ends lost 3 bases at V and 1 base at J; junction bases unmatched: 7. Germline CDR1 SGHNT, CDR2 YYREEE (reference sequence). The entire variable domain, with the rest obtained from reference TRBV5-4 and TRBJ2-6, is as follows: ETGVTQSPTHLIKTRGQQVTLRCSSQSGHNTVSWYQQALGQGPQFIFQYYREEENGRGNFPPRFSGLQFPNYSSELNVNALELDDSALYLCASSSSGQGVSGANVLTFGAGSRLTVL.

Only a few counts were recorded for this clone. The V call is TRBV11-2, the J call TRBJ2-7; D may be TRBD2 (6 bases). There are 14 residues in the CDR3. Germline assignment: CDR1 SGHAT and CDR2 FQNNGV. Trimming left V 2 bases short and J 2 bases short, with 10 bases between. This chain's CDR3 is CASSLSGGTYEQYF. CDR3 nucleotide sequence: TGTGCCAGCAGCTTATCTGGGGGGACCTACGAGCAGTACTTC.

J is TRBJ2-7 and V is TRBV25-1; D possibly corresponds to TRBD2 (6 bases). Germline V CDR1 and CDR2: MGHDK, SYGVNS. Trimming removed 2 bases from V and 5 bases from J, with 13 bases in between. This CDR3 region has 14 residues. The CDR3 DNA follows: TGTGCCAGCAGTGAAGGGGACTCAGGTCACGAGCAGTACTTC. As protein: CASSEGDSGHEQYF.

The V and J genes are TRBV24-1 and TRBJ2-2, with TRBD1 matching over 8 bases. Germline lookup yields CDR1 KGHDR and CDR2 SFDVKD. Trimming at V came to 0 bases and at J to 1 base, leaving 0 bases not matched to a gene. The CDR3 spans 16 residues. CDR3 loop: CATSDLDRGNTGELFF. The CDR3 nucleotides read TGTGCCACCAGTGATTTGGACAGGGGGAACACCGGGGAGCTGTTTTTT.

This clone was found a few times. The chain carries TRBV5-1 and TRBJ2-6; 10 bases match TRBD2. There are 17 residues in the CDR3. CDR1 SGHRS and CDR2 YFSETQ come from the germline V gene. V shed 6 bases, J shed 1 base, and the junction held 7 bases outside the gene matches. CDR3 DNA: TGCGCCAGCACCCCGGGACTAGCGCCGTCTGGGGCCAACGTCCTGACTTTC. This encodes CASTPGLAPSGANVLTF.

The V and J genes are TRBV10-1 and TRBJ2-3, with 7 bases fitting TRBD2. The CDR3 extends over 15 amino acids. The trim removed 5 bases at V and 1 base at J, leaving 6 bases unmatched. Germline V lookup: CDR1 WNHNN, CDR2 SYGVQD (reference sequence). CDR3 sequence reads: CASSPGTTGTDTQYF. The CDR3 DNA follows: TGCGCCAGCAGTCCTGGGACTACCGGCACAGATACGCAGTATTTT.

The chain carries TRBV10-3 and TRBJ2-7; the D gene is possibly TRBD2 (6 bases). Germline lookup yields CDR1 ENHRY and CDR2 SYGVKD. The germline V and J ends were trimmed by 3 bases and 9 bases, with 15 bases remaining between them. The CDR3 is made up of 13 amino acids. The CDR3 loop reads CAISEGGVQRQYF. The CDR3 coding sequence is TGTGCCATCAGTGAAGGCGGGGTTCAGAGGCAGTACTTC.

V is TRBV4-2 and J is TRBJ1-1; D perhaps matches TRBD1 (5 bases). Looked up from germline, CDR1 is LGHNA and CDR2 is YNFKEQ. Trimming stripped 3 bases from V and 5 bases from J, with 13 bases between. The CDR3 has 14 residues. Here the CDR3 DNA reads TGTGCCAGCAGCCAGCCACAGGACGCAACTGAAGCTTTCTTT. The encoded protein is CASSQPQDATEAFF.

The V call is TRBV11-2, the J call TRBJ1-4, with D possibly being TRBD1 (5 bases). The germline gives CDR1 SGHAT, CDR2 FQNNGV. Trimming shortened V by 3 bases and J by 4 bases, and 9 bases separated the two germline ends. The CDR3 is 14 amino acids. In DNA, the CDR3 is TGTGCCAGCAGCTTGGGGCTAGGTAATGAAAAACTGTTTTTT. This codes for CASSLGLGNEKLFF.

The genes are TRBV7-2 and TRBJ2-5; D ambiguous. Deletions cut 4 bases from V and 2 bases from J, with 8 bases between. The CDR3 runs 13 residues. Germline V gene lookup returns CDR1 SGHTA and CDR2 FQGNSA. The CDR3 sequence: CASSSWLQETQYF. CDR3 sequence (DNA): TGTGCCAGCAGCTCCTGGCTGCAAGAGACCCAGTACTTC. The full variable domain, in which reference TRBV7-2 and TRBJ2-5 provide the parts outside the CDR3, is GAGVSQSPSNKVTEKGKDVELRCDPISGHTALYWYRQSLGQGLEFLIYFQGNSAPDKSGLPSDRFSAERTGGSVSTLTIQRTQQEDSAVYLCASSSWLQETQYFGPGTRLLVL.

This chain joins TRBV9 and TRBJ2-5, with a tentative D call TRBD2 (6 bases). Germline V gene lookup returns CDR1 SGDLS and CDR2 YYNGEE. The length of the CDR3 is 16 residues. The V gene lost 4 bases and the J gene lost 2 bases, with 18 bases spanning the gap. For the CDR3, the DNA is TGTGCCAGCAGCCCCCGGCCCCAGGGAGGTCAAGAGACCCAGTACTTC. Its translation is CASSPRPQGGQETQYF.

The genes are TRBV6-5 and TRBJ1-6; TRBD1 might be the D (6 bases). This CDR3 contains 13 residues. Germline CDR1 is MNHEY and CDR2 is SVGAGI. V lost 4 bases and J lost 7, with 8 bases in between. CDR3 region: CASSSDRNSPLHF. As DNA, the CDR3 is TGTGCCAGCAGTTCGGACAGAAATTCACCCCTCCACTTT.

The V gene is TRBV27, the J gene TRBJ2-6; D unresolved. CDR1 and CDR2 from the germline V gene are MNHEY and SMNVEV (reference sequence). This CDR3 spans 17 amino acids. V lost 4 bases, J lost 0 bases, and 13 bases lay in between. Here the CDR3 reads CASSWVATPSGANVLTF. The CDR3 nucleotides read TGTGCCAGCAGTTGGGTAGCTACCCCCTCTGGGGCCAACGTCCTGACTTTC.

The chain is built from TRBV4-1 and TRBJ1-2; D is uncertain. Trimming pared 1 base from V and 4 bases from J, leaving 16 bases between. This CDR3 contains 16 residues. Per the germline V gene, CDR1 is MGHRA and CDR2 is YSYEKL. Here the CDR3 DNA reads TGCGCCAGCAGCCAAGGTGCGGGTGTCGGGCGCTATGGCTACACCTTC. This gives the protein CASSQGAGVGRYGYTF.

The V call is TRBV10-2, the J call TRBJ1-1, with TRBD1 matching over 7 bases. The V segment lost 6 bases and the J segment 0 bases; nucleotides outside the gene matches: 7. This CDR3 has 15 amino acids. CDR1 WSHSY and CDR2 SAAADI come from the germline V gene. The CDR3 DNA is TGCGCCAGCAGAGACAGGGCCCAGATGAACACTGAAGCTTTCTTT. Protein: CASRDRAQMNTEAFF.

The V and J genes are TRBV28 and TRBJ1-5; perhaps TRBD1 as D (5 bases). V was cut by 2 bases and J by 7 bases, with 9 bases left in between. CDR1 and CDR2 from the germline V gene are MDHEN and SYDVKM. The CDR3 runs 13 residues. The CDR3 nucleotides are TGTGCCAGCAGTTTAGACAGTTCACAGCCCCAGCATTTT. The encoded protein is CASSLDSSQPQHF.

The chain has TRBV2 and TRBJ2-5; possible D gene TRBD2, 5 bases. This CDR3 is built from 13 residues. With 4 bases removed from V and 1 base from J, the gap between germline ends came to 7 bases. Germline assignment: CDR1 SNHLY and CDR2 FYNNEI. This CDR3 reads CASSALVQETQYF. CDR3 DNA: TGTGCCAGCAGTGCACTAGTCCAAGAGACCCAGTACTTC.

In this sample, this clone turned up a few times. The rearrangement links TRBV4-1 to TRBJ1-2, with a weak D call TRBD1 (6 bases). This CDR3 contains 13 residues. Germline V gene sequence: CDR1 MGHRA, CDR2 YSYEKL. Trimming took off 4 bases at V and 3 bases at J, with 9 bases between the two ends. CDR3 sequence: CASSPRQDYGYTF. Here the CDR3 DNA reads TGCGCCAGCAGCCCCCGACAGGACTATGGCTACACCTTC.

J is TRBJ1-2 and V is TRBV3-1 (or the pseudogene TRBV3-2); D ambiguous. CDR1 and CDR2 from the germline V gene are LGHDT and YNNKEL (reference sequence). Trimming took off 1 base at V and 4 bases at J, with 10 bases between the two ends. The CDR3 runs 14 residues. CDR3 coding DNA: TGTGCCAGCAGCCAAGCGAACAGACCCTATGGCTACACCTTC. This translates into CASSQANRPYGYTF.

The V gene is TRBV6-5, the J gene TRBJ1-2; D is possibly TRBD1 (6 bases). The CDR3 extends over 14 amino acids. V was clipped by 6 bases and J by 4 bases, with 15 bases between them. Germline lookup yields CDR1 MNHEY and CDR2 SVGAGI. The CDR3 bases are TGTGCCAGCAGGGGCCTGGGGGGGGCCTATGGCTACACCTTC. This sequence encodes CASRGLGGAYGYTF.